The sequence of this T cell receptor (beta chain) was determined in a study of beta chain features in type 1 diabetes. Study-wide results and caveats: Within each of all four CD4+ subsets, Type 1 diabetes patients had TCRB CDR3s that were moderately but significantly shorter.

Expressed TCRB transcripts were sequenced because the isolated RNA had all been reverse transcribed beforehand. Here immunoSEQ multiplex PCR was the method, and the copy in TCRdb shows in-frame clones only, minus some. This sample has roughly 150,000 clones, with under 9.5% found just once. Trimming took 5 bases from V and 8 from J; bases not matched to a gene: 7. CDR3 length: 14 residues. From germline, CDR1 is MDHEN and CDR2 SYDVKM. This clone turned up a few times. The target antigen is unknown. Sample: central memory CD4+ T cells from blood. The rearrangement uses TRBV28 and TRBJ1-4; 8 bases fit TRBD1. The receptor comes from a man younger than 30 with type 1 diabetes. CDR3 nucleotides: TGTGCCAGCAGTCCGGACAGGGCAGGGGAAAAACTGTTTTTT. It encodes CASSPDRAGEKLFF.